This TCR beta chain was sequenced in a study of T-cell reconstitution after alpha-beta-depleted transplantation in children. The CDR3 totals 16 residues. J lost 0 bases, V lost 3 bases, and 5 bases had no gene match. Germline V lookup: CDR1 SGHTA, CDR2 FQGNSA. Unique molecular identifiers were used to barcode this TCRbeta library. TCRdb re-called the PCR reads with MiXCR, one entry per CDR3 protein. Of around 600,000 distinct CDR3 sequences listed, over 9.5% are singletons. This sequence was found in a human donor who donated a stem cell graft to a child with acute myeloid leukemia. This rearrangement joins TRBV7-2 to TRBJ2-3; 8 bases are a match to TRBD2. The sequencing here drew on PBMCs from the stem cell graft donor, taken from the stem cell graft. CDR3 in DNA: TGTGCCAGCAGCTTGGTAGCGGGGTTTAGCACAGATACGCAGTATTTT. Its protein product is CASSLVAGFSTDTQYF. The variable domain in full, with the rest retrieved from reference TRBV7-2 and TRBJ2-3, is GAGVSQSPSNKVTEKGKDVELRCDPISGHTALYWYRQSLGQGLEFLIYFQGNSAPDKSGLPSDRFSAERTGGSVSTLTIQRTQQEDSAVYLCASSLVAGFSTDTQYFGPGTRLTVL.